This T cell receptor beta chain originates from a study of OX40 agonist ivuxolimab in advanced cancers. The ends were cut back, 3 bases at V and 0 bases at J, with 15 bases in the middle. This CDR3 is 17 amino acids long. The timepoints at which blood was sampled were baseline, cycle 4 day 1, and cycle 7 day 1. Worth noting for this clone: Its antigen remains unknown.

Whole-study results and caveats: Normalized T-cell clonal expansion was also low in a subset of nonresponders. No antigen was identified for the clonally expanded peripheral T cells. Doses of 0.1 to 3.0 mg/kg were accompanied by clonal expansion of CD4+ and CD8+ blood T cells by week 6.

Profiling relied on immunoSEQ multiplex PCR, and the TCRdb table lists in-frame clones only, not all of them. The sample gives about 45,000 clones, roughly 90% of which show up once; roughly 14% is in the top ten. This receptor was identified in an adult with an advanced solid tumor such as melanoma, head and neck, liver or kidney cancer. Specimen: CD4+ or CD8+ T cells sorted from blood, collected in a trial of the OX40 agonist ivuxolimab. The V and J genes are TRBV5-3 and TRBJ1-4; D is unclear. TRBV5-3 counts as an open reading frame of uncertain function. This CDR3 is CARSSPGATTTNEKLFF. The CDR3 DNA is TGTGCCAGAAGCTCTCCGGGCGCAACAACAACTAATGAAAAACTGTTTTTT.